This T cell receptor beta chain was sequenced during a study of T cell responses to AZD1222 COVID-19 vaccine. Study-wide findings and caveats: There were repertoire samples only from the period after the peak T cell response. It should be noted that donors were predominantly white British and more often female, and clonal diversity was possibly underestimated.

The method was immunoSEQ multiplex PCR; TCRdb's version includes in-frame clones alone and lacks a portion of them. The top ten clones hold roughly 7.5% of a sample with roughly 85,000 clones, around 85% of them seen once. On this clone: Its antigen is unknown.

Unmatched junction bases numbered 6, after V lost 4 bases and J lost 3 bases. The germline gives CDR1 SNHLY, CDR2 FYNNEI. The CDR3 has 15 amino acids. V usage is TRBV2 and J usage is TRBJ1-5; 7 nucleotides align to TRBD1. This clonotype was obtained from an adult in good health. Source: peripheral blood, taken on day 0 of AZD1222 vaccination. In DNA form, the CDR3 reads TGTGCCAGCAGTGTAGTAGGGGGCTTCAATCAGCCCCAGCATTTT. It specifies CASSVVGGFNQPQHF.